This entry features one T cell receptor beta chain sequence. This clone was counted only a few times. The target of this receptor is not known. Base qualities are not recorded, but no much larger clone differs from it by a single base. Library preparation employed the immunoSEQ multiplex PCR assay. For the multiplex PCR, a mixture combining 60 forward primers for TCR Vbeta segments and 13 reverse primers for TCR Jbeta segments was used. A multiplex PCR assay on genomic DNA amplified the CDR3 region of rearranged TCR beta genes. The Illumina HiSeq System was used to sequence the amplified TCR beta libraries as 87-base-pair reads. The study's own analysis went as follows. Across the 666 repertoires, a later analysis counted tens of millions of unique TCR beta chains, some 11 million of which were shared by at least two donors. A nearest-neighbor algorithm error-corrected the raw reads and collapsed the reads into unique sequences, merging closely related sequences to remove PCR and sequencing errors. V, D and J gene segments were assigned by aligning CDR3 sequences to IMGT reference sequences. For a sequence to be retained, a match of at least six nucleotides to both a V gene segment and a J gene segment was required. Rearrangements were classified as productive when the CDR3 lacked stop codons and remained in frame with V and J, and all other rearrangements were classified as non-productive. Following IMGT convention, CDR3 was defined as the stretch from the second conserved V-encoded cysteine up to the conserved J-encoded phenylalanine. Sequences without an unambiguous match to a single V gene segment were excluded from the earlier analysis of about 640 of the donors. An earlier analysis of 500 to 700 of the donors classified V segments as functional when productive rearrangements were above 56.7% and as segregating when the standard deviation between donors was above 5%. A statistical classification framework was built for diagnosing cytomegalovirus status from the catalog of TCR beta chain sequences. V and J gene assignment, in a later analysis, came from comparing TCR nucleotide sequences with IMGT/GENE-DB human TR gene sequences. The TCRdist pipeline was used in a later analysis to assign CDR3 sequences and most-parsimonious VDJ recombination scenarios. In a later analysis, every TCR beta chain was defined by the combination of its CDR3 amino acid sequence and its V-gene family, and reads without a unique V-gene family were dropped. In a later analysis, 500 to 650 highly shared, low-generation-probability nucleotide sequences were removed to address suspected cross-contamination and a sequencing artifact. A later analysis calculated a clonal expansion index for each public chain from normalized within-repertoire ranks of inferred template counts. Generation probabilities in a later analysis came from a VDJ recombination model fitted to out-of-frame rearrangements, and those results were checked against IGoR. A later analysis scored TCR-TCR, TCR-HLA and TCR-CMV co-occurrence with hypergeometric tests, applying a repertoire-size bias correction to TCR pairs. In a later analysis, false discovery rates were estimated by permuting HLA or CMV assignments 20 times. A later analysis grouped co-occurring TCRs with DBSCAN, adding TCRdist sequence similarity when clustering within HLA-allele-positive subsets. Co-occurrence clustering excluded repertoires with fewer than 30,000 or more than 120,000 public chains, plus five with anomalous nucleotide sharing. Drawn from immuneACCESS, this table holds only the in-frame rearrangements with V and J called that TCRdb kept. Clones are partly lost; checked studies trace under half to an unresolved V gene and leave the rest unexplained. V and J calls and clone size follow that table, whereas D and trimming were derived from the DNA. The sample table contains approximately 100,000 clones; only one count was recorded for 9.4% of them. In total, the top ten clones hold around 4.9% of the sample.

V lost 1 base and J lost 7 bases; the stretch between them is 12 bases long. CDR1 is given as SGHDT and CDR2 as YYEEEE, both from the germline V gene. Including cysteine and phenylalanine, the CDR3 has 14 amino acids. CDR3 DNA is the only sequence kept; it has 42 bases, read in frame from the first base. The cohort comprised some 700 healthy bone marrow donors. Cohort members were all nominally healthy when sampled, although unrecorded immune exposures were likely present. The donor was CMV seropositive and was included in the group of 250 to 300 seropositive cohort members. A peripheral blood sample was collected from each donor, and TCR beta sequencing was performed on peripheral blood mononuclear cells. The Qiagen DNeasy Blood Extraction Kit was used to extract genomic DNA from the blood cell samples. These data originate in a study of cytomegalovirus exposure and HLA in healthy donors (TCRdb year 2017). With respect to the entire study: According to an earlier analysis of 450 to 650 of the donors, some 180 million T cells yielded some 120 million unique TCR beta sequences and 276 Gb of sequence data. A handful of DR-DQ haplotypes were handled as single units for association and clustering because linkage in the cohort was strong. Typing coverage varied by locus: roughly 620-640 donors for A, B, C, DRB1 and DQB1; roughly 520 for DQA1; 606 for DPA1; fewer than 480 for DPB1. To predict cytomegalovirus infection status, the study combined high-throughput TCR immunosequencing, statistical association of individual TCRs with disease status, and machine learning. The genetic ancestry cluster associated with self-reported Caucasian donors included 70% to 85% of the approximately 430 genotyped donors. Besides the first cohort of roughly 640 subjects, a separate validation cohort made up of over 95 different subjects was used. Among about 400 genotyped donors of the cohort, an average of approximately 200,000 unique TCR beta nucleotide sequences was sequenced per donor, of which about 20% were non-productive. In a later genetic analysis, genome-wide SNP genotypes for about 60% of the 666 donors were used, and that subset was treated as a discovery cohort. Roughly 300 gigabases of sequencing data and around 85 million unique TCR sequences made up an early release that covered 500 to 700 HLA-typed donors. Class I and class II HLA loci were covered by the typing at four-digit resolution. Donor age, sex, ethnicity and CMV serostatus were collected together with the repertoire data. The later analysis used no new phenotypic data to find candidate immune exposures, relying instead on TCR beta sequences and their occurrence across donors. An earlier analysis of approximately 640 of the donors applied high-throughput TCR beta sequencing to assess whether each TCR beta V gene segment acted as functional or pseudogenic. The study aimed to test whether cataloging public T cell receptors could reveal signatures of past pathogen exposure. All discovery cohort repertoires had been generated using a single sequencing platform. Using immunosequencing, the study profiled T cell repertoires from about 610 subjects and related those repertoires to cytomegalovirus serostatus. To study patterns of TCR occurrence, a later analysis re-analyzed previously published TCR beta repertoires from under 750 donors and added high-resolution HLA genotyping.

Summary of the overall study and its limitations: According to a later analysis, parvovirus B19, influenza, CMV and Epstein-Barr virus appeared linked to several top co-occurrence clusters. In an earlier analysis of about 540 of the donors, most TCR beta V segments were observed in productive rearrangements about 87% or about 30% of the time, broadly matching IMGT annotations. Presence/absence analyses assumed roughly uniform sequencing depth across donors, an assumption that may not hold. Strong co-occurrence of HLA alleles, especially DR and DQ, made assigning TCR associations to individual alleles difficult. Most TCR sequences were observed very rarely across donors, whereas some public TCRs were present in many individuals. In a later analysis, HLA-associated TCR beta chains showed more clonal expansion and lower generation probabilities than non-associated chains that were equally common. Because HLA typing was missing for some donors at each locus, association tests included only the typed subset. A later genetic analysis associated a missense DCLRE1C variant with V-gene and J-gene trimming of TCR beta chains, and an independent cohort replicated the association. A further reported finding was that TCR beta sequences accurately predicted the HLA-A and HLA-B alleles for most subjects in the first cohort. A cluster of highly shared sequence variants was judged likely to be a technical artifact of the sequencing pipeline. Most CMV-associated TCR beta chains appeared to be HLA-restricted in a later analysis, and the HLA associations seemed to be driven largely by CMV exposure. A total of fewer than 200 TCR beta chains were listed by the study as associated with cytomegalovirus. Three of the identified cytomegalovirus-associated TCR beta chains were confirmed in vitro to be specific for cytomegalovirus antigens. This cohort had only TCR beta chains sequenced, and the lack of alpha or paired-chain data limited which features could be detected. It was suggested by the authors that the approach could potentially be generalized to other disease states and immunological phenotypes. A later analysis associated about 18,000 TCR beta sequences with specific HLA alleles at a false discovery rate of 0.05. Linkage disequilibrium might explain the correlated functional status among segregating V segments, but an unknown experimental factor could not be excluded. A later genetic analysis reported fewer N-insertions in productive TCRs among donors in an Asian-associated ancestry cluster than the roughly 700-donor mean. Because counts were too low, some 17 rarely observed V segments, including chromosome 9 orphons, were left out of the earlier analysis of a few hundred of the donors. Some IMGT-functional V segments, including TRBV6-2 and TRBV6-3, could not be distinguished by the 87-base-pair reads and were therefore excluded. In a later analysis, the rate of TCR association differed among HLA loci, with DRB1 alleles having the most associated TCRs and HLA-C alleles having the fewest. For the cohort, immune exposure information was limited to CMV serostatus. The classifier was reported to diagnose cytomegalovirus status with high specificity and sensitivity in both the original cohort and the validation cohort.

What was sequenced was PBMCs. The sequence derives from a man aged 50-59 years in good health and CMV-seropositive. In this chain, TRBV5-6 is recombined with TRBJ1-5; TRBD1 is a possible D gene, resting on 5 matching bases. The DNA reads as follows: TGTGCCAGCAGCTTGTTCTTACAGGACCAGCCCCAGCATTTT. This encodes CASSLFLQDQPQHF.